The 20 T cell receptor beta chains in this list originate from one sample, sequenced in a study of regulatory T cells in long-lasting Graves disease. Assembly of TCR beta libraries relied on iRepertoire HTBI primers together with Arm-PCR of CDR3 regions. A single record per CDR3 protein comes from TCRdb applying MiXCR to the multiplex PCR reads. The sample has about 310,000 distinct CDR3 sequences; roughly 21% are singletons. As for time point: persistent/refractory GD, antithyroid drugs over 5 years with positive TRAb. RNA from PBMCs was the source of the TCR library. The sample in question was peripheral blood mononuclear cells (PBMCs), obtained when the disease was refractory, from a patient treated with antithyroid drugs. These receptor sequences come from a female donor with Graves disease.

The genes are TRBV19 and TRBJ2-1; perhaps TRBD1 as D (5 bases). Per the germline V gene, CDR1 is LNHDA and CDR2 is SQIVND (reference sequence). V was pared by 2 bases and J by 2 bases, with 10 bases between. CDR3 size: 15 residues. For the CDR3, the DNA is TGTGCCAGTAGTATACTGGGGCACACCTACAATGAGCAGTTCTTC. Encoded protein: CASSILGHTYNEQFF.

In its sample, this clonotype was seen a few times. The genes are TRBV7-2 and TRBJ2-7; 13 bases match TRBD2. Germline CDR1 SGHTA, CDR2 FQGNSA. Losses at the gene ends were 6 bases for V and 3 bases for J; bases not matched to a gene: 14. The length of the CDR3 is 18 residues. The chain's CDR3 is CASSHWGLAGSPRYEQYF. The CDR3 DNA reads TGTGCCAGCAGTCACTGGGGACTAGCGGGATCCCCTCGCTACGAGCAGTACTTC.

This clonotype was picked up many times. The CDR3 sequence is CASSYGLAGYEQYF. In DNA, the CDR3 is TGTGCCAGCAGCTACGGACTAGCGGGGTACGAGCAGTACTTC. The V call is TRBV7-2, the J call TRBJ2-7, with TRBD2 matching over 12 bases. CDR1 is SGHTA, CDR2 FQGNSA, per germline. The CDR3 has 14 amino acids. The V and J ends lost 4 bases and 4 bases, in that order; junction bases with no gene match: 2.

This clonotype was counted ten times or more. The V and J genes are TRBV12-3 or TRBV12-4 and TRBJ2-2; 7 bases agree with TRBD2. With V trimmed by 4 bases and J by 7 bases, 12 bases remained unmatched. This CDR3 is 16 amino acids long. The DNA for the CDR3 is TGTGCCAGCAGTTCCCTCGGCGCGGGAGAGGTCGGGGAGCTGTTTTTT. It specifies CASSSLGAGEVGELFF.

With respect to this clonotype: Since no conserved phenylalanine or tryptophan closes the CDR3, a read error is the likely cause. V is TRBV18 and J is TRBJ1-1; the D is unclear. The CDR3 contains 13 residues. V was trimmed by 5 bases and J by 4 bases, leaving 11 bases between them. The germline gives CDR1 KGHSH, CDR2 LQKENI. The CDR3: CASSVASGTEAFS. DNA of the CDR3: TGTGCCAGCTCAGTGGCCAGCGGCACTGAAGCTTTCTCT.

This clonotype showed up many times. The rearrangement uses TRBV11-2 and TRBJ2-7, with 12 bases matching TRBD1. Germline lookup yields CDR1 SGHAT and CDR2 FQNNGV. V shed 6 bases and J 5 bases; nucleotides not matched to a gene: 5. The CDR3 covers 14 residues. The CDR3 bases are TGTGCCAGCAGGGCCGGGACAGGGGGCCACGAGCAGTACTTC. It yields the protein CASRAGTGGHEQYF.

The rearrangement links TRBV20-1 to TRBJ2-5, with 11 positions matching TRBD2. Per germline, CDR1 DFQATT and CDR2 SNEGSKA (reference sequence). The CDR3 runs to 21 residues. With 3 bases clipped from V and 1 base from J, the junction kept 22 bases outside the gene matches. The CDR3 DNA sequence: TGCAGTGCTAGTATAGAGGTGGTCGAAGCTAGCGGGAGGCCAACCCAAGAGACCCAGTACTTC. Translating it yields CSASIEVVEASGRPTQETQYF.

This clonotype showed up just a few times. The V gene is TRBV6-5, the J gene TRBJ2-7; D unresolved. Trimming took 0 bases from V and 3 from J, leaving 6 bases between them. Germline V CDR1 and CDR2: MNHEY, SVGAGI. This CDR3 is 13 amino acids long. Here the CDR3 DNA reads TGTGCCAGCAGTTACTCCCCCCTCTACGAGCAGTACTTC. It is translated as CASSYSPLYEQYF.

Notes on this clonotype: This may stem from a read error, because a much larger clone lies one nucleotide away. The CDR3 does not close with the conserved phenylalanine or tryptophan, likely indicating a read error. The chain couples TRBV28 to TRBJ2-7; 7 nucleotides align to TRBD2. This CDR3 contains 11 residues. V lost 8 bases and J lost 6; bases outside the gene matches: 4. Germline V lookup: CDR1 MDHEN, CDR2 SYDVKM. The CDR3 is CASGWGGEQYL. CDR3 coding DNA: TGTGCCAGCGGATGGGGGGGCGAGCAGTACCTC.

The table lists this clonotype with many counts. The chain uses TRBV28 and TRBJ2-7; D remains unclear. The CDR3 runs to 13 residues. With 2 bases removed from V and 4 bases from J, the gap between germline ends came to 9 bases. Germline lookup yields CDR1 MDHEN and CDR2 SYDVKM. CDR3 in DNA: TGTGCCAGCAGTTTAACTAAGGGTTACGAGCAGTACTTC. Residues: CASSLTKGYEQYF.

This clonotype came up many times. V usage is TRBV28 and J usage is TRBJ2-7, with D unresolved. Germline CDR1 and CDR2: MDHEN and SYDVKM. Trimming pared 2 bases from V and 3 bases from J, leaving 11 bases between. The CDR3 spans 14 residues. The CDR3 loop reads CASSLGGWLYEQYF. CDR3 DNA: TGTGCCAGCAGTTTAGGTGGTTGGCTCTACGAGCAGTACTTC.

This clonotype was detected a few times. V usage is TRBV20-1 and J usage is TRBJ2-7; a possible D gene is TRBD2 (5 bases). V lost 0 bases to trimming and J lost 3 bases, with 15 bases between them. CDR1 and CDR2 from the germline V gene are DFQATT and SNEGSKA (reference sequence). The CDR3 is made up of 15 amino acids. The CDR3 sequence is CSARDYLSSVYEQYF. As DNA, the CDR3 is TGCAGTGCTAGAGACTACCTCAGTAGCGTCTACGAGCAGTACTTC.

The J gene is TRBJ2-1, the V gene TRBV7-9; the match to TRBD2 covers 8 bases. Germline CDR1 and CDR2: SEHNR and FQNEAQ (reference sequence). This CDR3 contains 13 residues. The junction had 7 bases not matched to a gene; V was cut back by 11 bases and J by 4 bases. The CDR3 spells CAGAGVTYNEQFF. CDR3 bases: TGTGCCGGAGCGGGAGTTACTTACAATGAGCAGTTCTTC.

The genes are TRBV28 and TRBJ2-2; D gene uncertain. Trimming left V 0 bases short and J 4 bases short, with 3 bases between. Looked up from germline, CDR1 is MDHEN and CDR2 is SYDVKM. The CDR3 spans 13 residues. The CDR3 nucleotides are TGTGCCAGCAGTTTATGGGTCACCGGGGAGCTGTTTTTT. As protein: CASSLWVTGELFF.

As for this clonotype: Compared with germline, one end of the junction differs, possibly owing to a read error. This chain links TRBV5-6 with TRBJ2-7; D remains unclear. CDR1 and CDR2 (germline): SGHDT, YYEEEE. The CDR3 has 12 residues. CDR3 sequence reads: CASSLSQYEQYF. CDR3 DNA sequence: TGTGCCAGCAGCTTGTCCCAGTACGAGCAGTACTTT.

In its sample, this clonotype was seen many times. V usage is TRBV6-5 and J usage is TRBJ2-7; TRBD1 agrees at 8 bases. The CDR3 runs to 15 residues. Germline CDR1 MNHEY, CDR2 SVGAGI. V lost 2 bases and J lost 0; bases outside the gene matches: 3. The CDR3 DNA sequence: TGTGCCAGCAGTTACCTGGGACAGGCCTCCTACGAGCAGTACTTC. This encodes CASSYLGQASYEQYF.

At least ten counts were recorded for this clonotype. The chain employs TRBV12-3 or TRBV12-4 and TRBJ2-5; D is perhaps TRBD1 (5 bases). The ends were cut back, 7 bases at V and 5 bases at J, with 14 bases in the middle. The CDR3 has 13 residues. The CDR3 DNA sequence: TGTGCCAGCAACTTGGGGCTAGTGGAGACCCAGTACTTC. It is translated as CASNLGLVETQYF.

This chain joins TRBV19 and TRBJ1-2, with 7 bases fitting TRBD1. This CDR3 is 15 amino acids long. V lost 5 bases and J lost 0; bases outside the gene matches: 6. Germline CDR1 and CDR2: LNHDA and SQIVND (reference sequence). The CDR3 spells CASSPQGRANYGYTF. CDR3 DNA sequence: TGTGCCAGTAGTCCACAGGGGCGAGCTAACTATGGCTACACCTTC.

The table lists this clonotype with a few counts. The J gene is TRBJ2-7, the V gene TRBV11-2; 11 nucleotides align to TRBD2. This CDR3 has 20 amino acids. Germline CDR1 reads SGHAT; CDR2 reads FQNNGV. J lost 2 bases, V lost 5 bases, and 20 bases had no gene match. CDR3 bases: TGTGCCAGCAGCCAGCGACTAGCGGGACCCACAAATCTTCCCCCCTACGAGCAGTACTTC. As protein: CASSQRLAGPTNLPPYEQYF.

V is TRBV19 and J is TRBJ2-7; D call uncertain. V was trimmed by 3 bases and J by 3 bases, leaving 12 bases between them. From germline, CDR1 is LNHDA and CDR2 SQIVND (reference sequence). The CDR3 loop spans 14 amino acids. CDR3 residues: CASSIGRNVYEQYF. The CDR3 nucleotides read TGTGCCAGTAGTATCGGCAGGAATGTCTACGAGCAGTACTTC. The complete variable domain, with remaining parts taken from reference TRBV19 and TRBJ2-7, reads DGGITQSPKYLFRKEGQNVTLSCEQNLNHDAMYWYRQDPGQGLRLIYYSQIVNDFQKGDIAEGYSVSREKKESFPLTVTSAQKNPTAFYLCASSIGRNVYEQYFGPGTRLTVT.